This section outlines one T cell receptor (beta chain) sequence together with its context. Trimming took 4 bases from V and 8 from J, leaving 11 bases between them. CDR3 size: 13 residues. Germline CDR1 and CDR2: LNHDA and SQIVND (reference sequence). This entry belongs to a study of T cell changes during pregnancy in multiple sclerosis. The protocol was immunoSEQ multiplex PCR, while the TCRdb copy is restricted to in-frame clones and leaves out a portion. The table includes around 110,000 clones, roughly nine tenths detected once. Sequencing used peripheral blood, obtained in the third trimester of pregnancy. The J gene is TRBJ1-4, the V gene TRBV19; D not resolved. This sequence originates from a female donor with multiple sclerosis, enrolled in a pregnancy study. The CDR3 sequence: CASSSPPREKLFF. In nucleotides, the CDR3 is TGTGCCAGTAGTAGCCCGCCCAGAGAAAAACTGTTTTTT.